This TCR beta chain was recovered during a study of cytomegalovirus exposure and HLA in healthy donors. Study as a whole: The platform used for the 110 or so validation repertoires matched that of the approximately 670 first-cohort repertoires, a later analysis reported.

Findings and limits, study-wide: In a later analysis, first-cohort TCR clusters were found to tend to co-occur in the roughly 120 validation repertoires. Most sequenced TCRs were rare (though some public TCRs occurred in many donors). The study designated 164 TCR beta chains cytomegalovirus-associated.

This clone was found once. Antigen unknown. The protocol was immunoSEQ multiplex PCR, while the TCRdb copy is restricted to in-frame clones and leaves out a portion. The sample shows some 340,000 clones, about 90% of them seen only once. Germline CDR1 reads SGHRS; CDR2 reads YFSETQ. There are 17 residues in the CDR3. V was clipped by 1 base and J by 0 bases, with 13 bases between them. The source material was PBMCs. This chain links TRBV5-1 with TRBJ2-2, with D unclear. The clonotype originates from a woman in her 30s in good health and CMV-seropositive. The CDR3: CASSLTASSANTGELFF. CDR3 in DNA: TGCGCCAGCAGCTTGACGGCCAGTAGTGCGAACACCGGGGAGCTGTTTTTT. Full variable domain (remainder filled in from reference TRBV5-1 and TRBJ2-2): KAGVTQTPRYLIKTRGQQVTLSCSPISGHRSVSWYQQTPGQGLQFLFEYFSETQRNKGNFPGRFSGRQFSNSRSEMNVSTLELGDSALYLCASSLTASSANTGELFFGEGSRLTVL.